The rows below give T cell receptor beta chains drawn from one sample of a study of blood T cell repertoires in COVID-19. Method: immunoSEQ multiplex PCR; TCRdb's copy keeps in-frame clones and lacks some. The table includes 250,000 or so clones, about nine tenths detected once. The sample comprised peripheral blood. These receptors all stem from a man aged 25-45 years with COVID-19, enrolled during active disease. CDR3s leave out the opening cysteine and the closing phenylalanine or tryptophan. Clone sizes are given selectively: once, few, many, or a class where the clone is expanded.

v_call: TRBV3-1/TRBV3-2; clone_size: once; cdr3_aa: ASSQDLEVESYNSPLH
v_call: TRBV19; clone_size: -; cdr3_aa: ASSRQLNTEAF
v_call: TRBV4-2; clone_size: -; cdr3_aa: ASSQDGGHANTGELF
v_call: TRBV10-3; clone_size: once; cdr3_aa: AISESGGRGEKLF
v_call: TRBV29-1; clone_size: few; cdr3_aa: SVSTGDSGNTIY
v_call: TRBV4-1; clone_size: -; cdr3_aa: ASSPVAGDYGYT
v_call: TRBV28; clone_size: -; cdr3_aa: AGVGGNGYT
v_call: TRBV3-1/TRBV3-2; clone_size: -; cdr3_aa: ASSQWTSSYNEQF
v_call: TRBV5-1; clone_size: -; cdr3_aa: ASSLAGSQNQPQH
v_call: TRBV7-2; clone_size: -; cdr3_aa: ASSLQGGSPLH
v_call: TRBV2; clone_size: few; cdr3_aa: ASSVTGGFGPEAF
v_call: TRBV14; clone_size: -; cdr3_aa: ASSQGGGQGGNEQF
v_call: TRBV5-1; clone_size: -; cdr3_aa: ASRKGLAVNEQF
v_call: TRBV2; clone_size: -; cdr3_aa: ASSEIGGTYEQY
v_call: TRBV3-1/TRBV3-2; clone_size: -; cdr3_aa: ASSQDIRGGGNQPQH
v_call: TRBV5-1; clone_size: once; cdr3_aa: ASRGQGDSPLH
v_call: TRBV15; clone_size: -; cdr3_aa: ATGSPGNTEAF
v_call: TRBV25-1; clone_size: -; cdr3_aa: ASSGGDGYT
v_call: TRBV15; clone_size: -; cdr3_aa: ATSRPSSSGYNEQF
v_call: TRBV5-4; clone_size: -; cdr3_aa: ASSLGARGSTEAF
v_call: TRBV5-1; clone_size: -; cdr3_aa: ASSLGLAGGKQETQY
v_call: TRBV12-5; clone_size: -; cdr3_aa: ASGAWGWQGDGNTEAF
v_call: TRBV6-6; clone_size: -; cdr3_aa: ASSRDINYGYT
v_call: TRBV19; clone_size: -; cdr3_aa: ASSIPGGRGQPQH
v_call: TRBV6-5; clone_size: -; cdr3_aa: ASSLGLGHNSPLH
v_call: TRBV6-1; clone_size: -; cdr3_aa: ASSEEGQGGYGYT
v_call: TRBV19; clone_size: -; cdr3_aa: AGKQGHYTGELF
v_call: TRBV2; clone_size: -; cdr3_aa: ASRSDSLAYT
v_call: TRBV5-4; clone_size: -; cdr3_aa: ASSLSGEDYEQY
v_call: TRBV4-1; clone_size: -; cdr3_aa: ASSQGDRLAPTNEKLF
v_call: TRBV4-1; clone_size: -; cdr3_aa: ASSQHPGQGTGELF
v_call: TRBV4-1; clone_size: -; cdr3_aa: ASSAPGQLNTEAF
v_call: TRBV10-2; clone_size: -; cdr3_aa: ASSDHPEGRGPLTDTQY
v_call: TRBV5-1; clone_size: -; cdr3_aa: ASSPGQGNSPLH
v_call: TRBV5-4; clone_size: -; cdr3_aa: ASSKLDGTGSYNSPLH
v_call: TRBV12-5; clone_size: -; cdr3_aa: ASGPGGGQGETEAF
v_call: TRBV5-4; clone_size: -; cdr3_aa: ASSVKGVANSPLH
v_call: TRBV5-1; clone_size: -; cdr3_aa: ASSLRESSYNEQF
v_call: TRBV5-4; clone_size: -; cdr3_aa: ASSLRDRANTEAF
v_call: TRBV7-9; clone_size: once; cdr3_aa: ASSLLGSSYNEQF
v_call: TRBV13; clone_size: -; cdr3_aa: ASSFQGDYGYT
v_call: TRBV4-1; clone_size: -; cdr3_aa: ASSQVAGSNTEAF
v_call: TRBV11-2; clone_size: once; cdr3_aa: AWGPPDTIY
v_call: TRBV19; clone_size: -; cdr3_aa: ASANRNSNQPQH
v_call: TRBV3-1/TRBV3-2; clone_size: -; cdr3_aa: ASSPRHMITGELF
v_call: TRBV27; clone_size: -; cdr3_aa: ARKDRHHSGNTIY
v_call: TRBV5-4; clone_size: -; cdr3_aa: ASSLEEYTEAF
v_call: TRBV9; clone_size: -; cdr3_aa: ASSVGPVYSGNTIY
v_call: TRBV2; clone_size: -; cdr3_aa: ASSVHRGGTEAF
v_call: TRBV6-5; clone_size: -; cdr3_aa: ASSSPRSNQPQH
v_call: TRBV7-9; clone_size: -; cdr3_aa: ASRGDLGGYT
v_call: TRBV7-9; clone_size: -; cdr3_aa: ASSPTVVANEKLF
v_call: TRBV6-2/TRBV6-3; clone_size: -; cdr3_aa: ASSSDRGYGYT
v_call: TRBV25-1; clone_size: -; cdr3_aa: ASSEGLRGFRFDTQY
v_call: TRBV19; clone_size: -; cdr3_aa: ASSIGAGAEDGYT